A selection of T cell receptor beta chains follows, all from one sample in a study of blood T cells in healthy people across ages. TCRdb ran MiXCR on the 5' RACE reads and lists one entry per CDR3 protein. The sample lists about 1.8 million distinct CDR3 sequences, around 50% occurring once. The sequenced sample consisted of blood. Source of these receptors: a woman aged 35 to 49 in good health. Each CDR3 is given with its conserved first and last residue. D genes are given only for firm matches. Clone size is not always given. Where it is, it says once, few, many or a class for expanded clones.

TRBV6-6,NA,TRBD2,TRBJ2-1,TGTGCCAGCTGCTGGACTAGTCTGAATGAGCAGTTCTTC,CASCWTSLNEQFF
TRBV10-3,NA,NA,TRBJ2-7,TGTGCCATCAGTGAGTCTTTGGGCGGCCGGAACGAGCAGTACTTC,CAISESLGGRNEQYF
TRBV7-2,NA,TRBD1,TRBJ1-1,TGTGCCAGCAGCTTCGGTGGGACAGGCGACACTGAAGCTTTCTTT,CASSFGGTGDTEAFF
TRBV6-5,few,TRBD2,TRBJ2-1,TGTGCCAGCAGACCCAGCGGGGGGGCTTCCAATGAGCAGTTCTTC,CASRPSGGASNEQFF
TRBV6-2/TRBV6-3,NA,NA,TRBJ1-2,TGTGCCAGCAGGGACGGGGGCTTGGGCTACACCTTC,CASRDGGLGYTF
TRBV20-1,few,NA,TRBJ1-2,TGTAGTGCTAGAGATCTGGCCGACAGGAACTATGGCTACACCTTC,CSARDLADRNYGYTF
TRBV6-5,NA,NA,TRBJ2-7,TGTGCCAGCAGTTACGACCCCGGGGTGAGCTACGAGCAGTACTTC,CASSYDPGVSYEQYF
TRBV20-1,few,TRBD2,TRBJ2-7,TGCAGTGCTAGCAACCTAGCGGGGATGAACGAGCAGTACTTC,CSASNLAGMNEQYF
TRBV12-3/TRBV12-4,NA,NA,TRBJ1-2,TGTGCCAGCAGTTCCGATTTGCGTGGCTACACCTTC,CASSSDLRGYTF
TRBV6-2/TRBV6-3,NA,TRBD2,TRBJ2-1,TGTGCCAGCAGTTTGACTAGCGCTAAGCTAAGCTCCTACAATGAGCAGTTCTTC,CASSLTSAKLSSYNEQFF
TRBV11-2,NA,NA,TRBJ2-1,TGTGCCAGCAGCTTAAGAGGGGCGGCCTACAATGAGCAGTTCTTC,CASSLRGAAYNEQFF
TRBV7-2,few,NA,TRBJ1-1,TGTGCCAGCAGCTTAGGGGGGAGGAGTGAAGCTTTCTTT,CASSLGGRSEAFF
TRBV25-1,NA,NA,TRBJ1-6,TGTGCCAGCAGTCGGACGGCTGTCTCCTATAATTCACCCCTCCACTTT,CASSRTAVSYNSPLHF
TRBV14,few,NA,TRBJ2-7,TGTGCCAGCAGCCAAGATGCCCCGAGTTACGAGCAGTACTTC,CASSQDAPSYEQYF
TRBV6-2/TRBV6-3,NA,NA,TRBJ2-7,TGTGCCAGCAGTTACAACGTAAGGGGCTACGAGCAGTACTTC,CASSYNVRGYEQYF